This T cell receptor beta chain is drawn from a study of cytomegalovirus exposure and HLA in healthy donors. On the study more broadly: Genotyping of roughly 400 donors showed that roughly 83% belonged to the Caucasian-associated ancestry cluster. Broader study findings: The classifier reportedly diagnosed cytomegalovirus status with high specificity and sensitivity.

Germline CDR1 is MDHEN and CDR2 is SYDVKM. The V gene end was trimmed by 9 bases and the J gene end by 10 bases; junction bases not matched to a gene: 19. The CDR3 totals 15 residues. PCR primers comprised 60 Vbeta and 13 Jbeta primers. Assay: immunoSEQ multiplex PCR; the TCRdb copy retains only in-frame clones and omits some. The sample includes 110,000 or so clones, around three quarters seen only once; the top ten take approximately 2%. This clone was observed a single time. Its antigen remains unidentified. The receptor comes from a human donor in good health. What was sequenced was PBMCs. The V and J genes are TRBV28 and TRBJ2-5; 8 positions agree with TRBD1. CDR3 sequence reads: CASVDRGRGRMGQYF. CDR3 sequence (DNA): TGTGCCAGTGTAGACAGGGGCAGGGGCAGGATGGGCCAGTACTTC.